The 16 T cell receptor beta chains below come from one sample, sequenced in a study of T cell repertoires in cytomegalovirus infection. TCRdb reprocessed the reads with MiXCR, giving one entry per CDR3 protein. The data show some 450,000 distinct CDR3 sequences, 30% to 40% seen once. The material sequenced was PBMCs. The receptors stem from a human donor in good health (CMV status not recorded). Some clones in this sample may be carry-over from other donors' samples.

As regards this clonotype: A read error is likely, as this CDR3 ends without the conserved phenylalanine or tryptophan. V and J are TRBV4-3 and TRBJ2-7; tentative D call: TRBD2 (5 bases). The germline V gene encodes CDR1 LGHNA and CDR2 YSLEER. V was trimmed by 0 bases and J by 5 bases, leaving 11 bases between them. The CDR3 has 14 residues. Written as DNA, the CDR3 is TGCGCCAGCAGCCAAGACCCGGGGTTCGACGAGCAGTACTTA. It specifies CASSQDPGFDEQYL.

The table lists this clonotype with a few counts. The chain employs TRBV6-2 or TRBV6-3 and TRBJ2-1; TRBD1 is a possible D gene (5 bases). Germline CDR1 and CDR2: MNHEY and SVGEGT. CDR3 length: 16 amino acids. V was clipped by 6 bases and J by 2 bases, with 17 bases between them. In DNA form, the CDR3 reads TGTGCCAGCAGCCACCCCGCGCAGGGCCCCTACAATGAGCAGTTCTTC. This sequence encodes CASSHPAQGPYNEQFF.

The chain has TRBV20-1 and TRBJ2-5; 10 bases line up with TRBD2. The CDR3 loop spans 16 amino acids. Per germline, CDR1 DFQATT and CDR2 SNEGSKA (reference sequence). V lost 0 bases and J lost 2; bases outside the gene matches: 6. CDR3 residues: CSARDYERGGQETQYF. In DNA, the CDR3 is TGCAGTGCTAGAGATTATGAGCGGGGGGGACAAGAGACCCAGTACTTC.

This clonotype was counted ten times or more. The CDR3 sequence: CASSLVYPAPSTGLAGFEQYF. The CDR3 region has the DNA TGTGCCAGCAGCTTAGTTTATCCAGCCCCCTCAACCGGACTAGCGGGGTTCGAGCAGTACTTC. The chain joins TRBV7-2 to TRBJ2-7, with TRBD2 matching over 12 bases. Germline CDR1 SGHTA, CDR2 FQGNSA. V shed 1 base, J shed 6 bases, and the junction held 22 bases outside the gene matches. There are 21 residues in the CDR3.

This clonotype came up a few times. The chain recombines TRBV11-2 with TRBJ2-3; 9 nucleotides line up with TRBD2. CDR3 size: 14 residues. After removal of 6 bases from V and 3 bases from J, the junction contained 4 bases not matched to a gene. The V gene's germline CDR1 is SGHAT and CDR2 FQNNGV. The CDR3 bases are TGTGCCAGCAGGGCGGGGGGGCCAACAGATACGCAGTATTTT. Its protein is CASRAGGPTDTQYF.

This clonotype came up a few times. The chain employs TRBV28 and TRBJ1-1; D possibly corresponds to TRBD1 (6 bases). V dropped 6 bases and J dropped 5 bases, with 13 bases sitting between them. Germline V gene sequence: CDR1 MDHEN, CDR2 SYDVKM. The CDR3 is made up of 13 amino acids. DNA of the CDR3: TGTGCCAGCAGCTGGACAGAACGAACTGAAGCTTTCTTT. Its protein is CASSWTERTEAFF.

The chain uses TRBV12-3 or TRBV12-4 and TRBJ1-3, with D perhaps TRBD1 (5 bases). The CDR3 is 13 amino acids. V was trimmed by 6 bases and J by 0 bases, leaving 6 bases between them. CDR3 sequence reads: CASRDSSGNTIYF. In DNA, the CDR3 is TGTGCCAGCAGAGACAGCTCTGGAAACACCATATATTTT.

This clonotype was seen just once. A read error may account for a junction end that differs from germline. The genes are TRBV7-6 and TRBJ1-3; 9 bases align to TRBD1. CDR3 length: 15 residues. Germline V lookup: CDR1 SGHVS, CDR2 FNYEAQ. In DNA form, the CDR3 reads TGTGCCAGCATCATCGACAGGGGGTCGGGAAACACCATAGATTTT. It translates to CASIIDRGSGNTIDF.

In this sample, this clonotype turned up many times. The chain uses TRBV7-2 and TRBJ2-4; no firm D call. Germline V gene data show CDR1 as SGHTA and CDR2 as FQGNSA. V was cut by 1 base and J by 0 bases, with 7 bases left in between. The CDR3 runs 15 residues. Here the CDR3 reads CASSLDRVAKNIQYF. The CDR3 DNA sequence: TGTGCCAGCAGCTTAGACCGAGTAGCCAAAAACATTCAGTACTTC.

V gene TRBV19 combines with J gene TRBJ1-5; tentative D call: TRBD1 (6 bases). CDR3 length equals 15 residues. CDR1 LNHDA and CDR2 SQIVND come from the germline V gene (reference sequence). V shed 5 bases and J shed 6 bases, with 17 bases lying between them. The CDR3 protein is CASSLGASGVQPQHF. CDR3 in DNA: TGTGCCAGTAGTTTGGGGGCGAGTGGTGTTCAGCCCCAGCATTTT.

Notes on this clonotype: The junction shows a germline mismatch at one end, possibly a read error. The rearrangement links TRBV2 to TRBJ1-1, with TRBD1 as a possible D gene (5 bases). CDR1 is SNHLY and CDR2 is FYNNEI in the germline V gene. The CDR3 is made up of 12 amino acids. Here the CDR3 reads CASSDLRGEAVF. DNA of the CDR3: TGTGCCAGCAGTGACTTGAGGGGTGAAGCTGTCTTT. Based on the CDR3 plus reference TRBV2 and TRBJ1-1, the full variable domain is EPEVTQTPSHQVTQMGQEVILRCVPISNHLYFYWYRQILGQKVEFLVSFYNNEISEKSEIFDDQFSVERPDGSNFTLKIRSTKLEDSAMYFCASSDLRGEAVFGQGTRLTVV.

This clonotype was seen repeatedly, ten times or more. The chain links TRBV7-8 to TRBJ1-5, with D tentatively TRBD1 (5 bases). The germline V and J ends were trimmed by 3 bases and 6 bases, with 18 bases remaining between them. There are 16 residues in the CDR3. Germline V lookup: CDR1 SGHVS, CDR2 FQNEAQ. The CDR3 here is CASSFNGTTYGQPQHF. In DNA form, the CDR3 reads TGTGCCAGCAGCTTTAATGGGACCACCTATGGTCAGCCCCAGCATTTT.

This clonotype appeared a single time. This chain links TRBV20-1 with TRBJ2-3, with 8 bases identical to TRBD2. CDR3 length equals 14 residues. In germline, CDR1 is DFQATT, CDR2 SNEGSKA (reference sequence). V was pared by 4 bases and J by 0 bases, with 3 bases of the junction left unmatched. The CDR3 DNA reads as TGCAGTGCTAACCAGCGGGGGAGCACAGATACGCAGTATTTT. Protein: CSANQRGSTDTQYF.

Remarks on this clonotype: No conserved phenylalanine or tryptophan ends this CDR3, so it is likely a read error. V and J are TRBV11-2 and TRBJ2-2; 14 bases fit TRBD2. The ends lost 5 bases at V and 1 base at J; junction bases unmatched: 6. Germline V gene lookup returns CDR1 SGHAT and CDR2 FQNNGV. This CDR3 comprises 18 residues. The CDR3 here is CASSPGLAGGKNTGELFL. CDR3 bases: TGTGCCAGCAGCCCCGGACTAGCGGGGGGCAAGAACACCGGGGAGCTGTTTTTG.

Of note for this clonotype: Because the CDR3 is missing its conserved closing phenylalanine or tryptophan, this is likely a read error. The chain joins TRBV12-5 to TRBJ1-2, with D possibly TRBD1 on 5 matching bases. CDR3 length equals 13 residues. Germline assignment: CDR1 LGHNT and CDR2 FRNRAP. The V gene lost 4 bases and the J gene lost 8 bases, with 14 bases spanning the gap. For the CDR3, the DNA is TGTGCTAGTGGTTCCACCGGGACGAACGGCTACACCTTA. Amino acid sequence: CASGSTGTNGYTL.

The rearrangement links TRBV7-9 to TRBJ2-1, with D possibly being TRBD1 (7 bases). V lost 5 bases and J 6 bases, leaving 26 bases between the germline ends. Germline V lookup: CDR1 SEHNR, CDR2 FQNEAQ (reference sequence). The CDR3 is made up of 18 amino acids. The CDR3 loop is CASSALGTAGQGFNEQFF. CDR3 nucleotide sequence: TGTGCCAGCAGCGCTCTCGGGACAGCGGGCCAAGGATTCAATGAGCAGTTCTTC.